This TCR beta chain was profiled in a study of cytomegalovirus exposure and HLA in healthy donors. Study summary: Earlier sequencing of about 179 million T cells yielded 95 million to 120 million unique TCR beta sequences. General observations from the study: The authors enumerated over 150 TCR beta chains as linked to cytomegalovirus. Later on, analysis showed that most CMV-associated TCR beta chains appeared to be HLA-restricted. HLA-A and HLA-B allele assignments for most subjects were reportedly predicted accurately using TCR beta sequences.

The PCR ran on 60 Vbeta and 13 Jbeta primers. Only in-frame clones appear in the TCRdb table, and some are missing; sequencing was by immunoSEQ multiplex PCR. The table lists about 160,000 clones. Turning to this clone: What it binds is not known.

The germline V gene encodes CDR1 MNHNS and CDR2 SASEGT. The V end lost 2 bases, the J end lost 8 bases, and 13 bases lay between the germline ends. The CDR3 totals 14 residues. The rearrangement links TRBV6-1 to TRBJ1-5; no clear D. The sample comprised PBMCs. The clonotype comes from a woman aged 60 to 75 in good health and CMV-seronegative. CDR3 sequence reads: CASSEKSGIEPQHF. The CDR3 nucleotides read TGTGCCAGCAGTGAAAAGAGCGGTATTGAGCCCCAGCATTTT.